The 11 T cell receptor beta chains reported below all come from one sample, sequenced in a study of cytomegalovirus exposure and HLA in healthy donors. Amplification used 60 Vbeta primers and 13 Jbeta primers. The data were produced by immunoSEQ multiplex PCR, yet TCRdb's version contains in-frame clones alone and is incomplete. In the table there are about 110,000 clones, 65% to 90% of which are singletons. Sequenced sample: PBMCs. These receptors came from a man aged 25-40 years in good health and CMV-seropositive.

The J gene is TRBJ2-2, the V gene TRBV28; TRBD1 aligns across 9 bases. The CDR3 length is 15 residues. Germline trimming cut 7 bases from V and 3 bases from J; bases unmatched to any gene: 6. Germline-derived CDR1 and CDR2 are MDHEN and SYDVKM. CDR3 sequence: CASTTGGLYTGELFF. The CDR3, as DNA: TGTGCCAGCACCACAGGGGGCCTTTACACCGGGGAGCTGTTTTTT. The whole variable domain, remainder taken from reference TRBV28 and TRBJ2-2, is DVKVTQSSRYLVKRTGEKVFLECVQDMDHENMFWYRQDPGLGLRLIYFSYDVKMKEKGDIPEGYSVSREKKERFSLILESASTNQTSMYLCASTTGGLYTGELFFGEGSRLTVL.

This chain uses TRBV5-6 with TRBJ1-1, with D possibly TRBD1 on 6 matching bases. Germline V gene data show CDR1 as SGHDT and CDR2 as YYEEEE. V was pared by 3 bases and J by 3 bases, with 12 bases between. The CDR3 contains 14 residues. The CDR3 is CASSSTGHYTEAFF. CDR3 bases: TGTGCCAGCAGCTCTACGGGACACTACACTGAAGCTTTCTTT.

A note on this clone: This specimen includes other DNA sequences encoding the same CDR3. The rearrangement joins TRBV6-1 to TRBJ1-3; 7 bases line up with TRBD1. The germline V gene encodes CDR1 MNHNS and CDR2 SASEGT. The CDR3 is made up of 15 amino acids. Trimming removed 6 bases from V and 0 bases from J; junction bases left unmatched: 5. The CDR3 DNA follows: TGTGCCAGCAGCCCCCGGGACAGCTCTGGAAACACCATATATTTT. It encodes CASSPRDSSGNTIYF.

In DNA form, the CDR3 reads TGTGCCAGCAGTCTTCCGACAGATGTTTCACCCCTCCACTTT. Protein: CASSLPTDVSPLHF. V is TRBV25-1 and J is TRBJ1-6; D is possibly TRBD1 (5 bases). This CDR3 is built from 14 residues. V lost 5 bases, J lost 9 bases, and 14 bases lay in between. From germline, CDR1 is MGHDK and CDR2 SYGVNS.

Of note for this clone: The junction shows a germline mismatch at one end, possibly a read error. The chain has TRBV7-7 and TRBJ1-1, with TRBD1 as a possible D gene (6 bases). Germline-derived CDR1 and CDR2 are SSHAT and FNYEAQ (reference sequence). This CDR3 contains 14 residues. The CDR3 DNA sequence: TGTGCTAGCAGCTCCGGACAGCGGACGGCTGAAGCTTTCTTT. This encodes CASSSGQRTAEAFF.

This clone was found a few times. This rearrangement joins TRBV5-4 to TRBJ2-2; the D is unclear. The germline V gene has CDR1 SGHNT and CDR2 YYREEE (reference sequence). There are 13 residues in the CDR3. Between the trimmed V and J ends, which lost 0 bases and 8 bases, there was a span of 8 bases. Here the CDR3 reads CASSLDVQGELFF. In DNA, the CDR3 is TGTGCCAGCAGCTTGGATGTCCAAGGGGAGCTGTTTTTT.

The chain joins TRBV7-2 to TRBJ2-5; unclear D gene. The germline CDR1 and CDR2 sequences are SGHTA and FQGNSA. The CDR3 loop spans 14 amino acids. V lost 5 bases and J 4 bases, leaving 14 bases between the germline ends. The CDR3 region is CASSPTNGGETQYF. In nucleotides, the CDR3 is TGTGCCAGCAGCCCAACTAATGGTGGAGAGACCCAGTACTTC.

The chain links TRBV15 to TRBJ2-1; D is unresolved. The germline V gene has CDR1 LNHNV and CDR2 YYDKDF (reference sequence). CDR3 length equals 14 residues. V was trimmed by 1 base and J by 0 bases, leaving 4 bases between them. The CDR3 sequence: CATSRVASYNEQFF. The DNA for the CDR3 is TGTGCCACCAGCAGAGTAGCCTCCTACAATGAGCAGTTCTTC.

This clone was seen a single time. CDR3 sequence reads: CASSTQSTGAYGYTF. CDR3 nucleotide sequence: TGTGCCAGCAGCACTCAATCGACAGGAGCCTATGGCTACACCTTC. This chain links TRBV9 with TRBJ1-2, with D tentatively TRBD1 (6 bases). Germline V gene sequence: CDR1 SGDLS, CDR2 YYNGEE. This CDR3 is 15 amino acids long. V lost 4 bases and J lost 4, with 17 bases in between.

The V call is TRBV21-1, the J call TRBJ1-2; TRBD1 is the table's D call and was not checked against the DNA. TRBV21-1 is a recognized pseudogene. The CDR3 is made up of 16 amino acids. The CDR3 protein is CASSKGGGQGHYGYTF. In DNA form, the CDR3 reads TGTGCCAGCAGCAAAGGAGGCGGACAGGGGCACTATGGCTACACCTTC.

The V and J genes are TRBV15 and TRBJ2-7; 8 bases align to TRBD1. The germline V gene encodes CDR1 LNHNV and CDR2 YYDKDF (reference sequence). The CDR3 loop spans 15 amino acids. The V gene end was trimmed by 4 bases and the J gene end by 6 bases; junction bases not matched to a gene: 11. The CDR3 is CATSISRTGPPEQYF. CDR3 DNA sequence: TGTGCCACCAGCATCTCAAGGACAGGGCCGCCCGAGCAGTACTTC.